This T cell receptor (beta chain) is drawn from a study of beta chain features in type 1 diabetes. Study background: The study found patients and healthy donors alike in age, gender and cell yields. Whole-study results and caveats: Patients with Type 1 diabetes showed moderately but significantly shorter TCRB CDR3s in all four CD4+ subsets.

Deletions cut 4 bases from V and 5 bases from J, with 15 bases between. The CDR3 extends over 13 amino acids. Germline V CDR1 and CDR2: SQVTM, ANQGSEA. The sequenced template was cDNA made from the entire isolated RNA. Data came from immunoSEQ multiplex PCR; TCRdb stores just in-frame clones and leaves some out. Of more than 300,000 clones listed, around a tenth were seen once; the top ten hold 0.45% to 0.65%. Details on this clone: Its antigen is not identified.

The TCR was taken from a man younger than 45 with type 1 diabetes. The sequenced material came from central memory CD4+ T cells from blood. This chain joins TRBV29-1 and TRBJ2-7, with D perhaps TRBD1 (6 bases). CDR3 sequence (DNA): TGCAGCGTTGGGGGGCGCATAGGGGACGAGCAGTACTTC. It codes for CSVGGRIGDEQYF.